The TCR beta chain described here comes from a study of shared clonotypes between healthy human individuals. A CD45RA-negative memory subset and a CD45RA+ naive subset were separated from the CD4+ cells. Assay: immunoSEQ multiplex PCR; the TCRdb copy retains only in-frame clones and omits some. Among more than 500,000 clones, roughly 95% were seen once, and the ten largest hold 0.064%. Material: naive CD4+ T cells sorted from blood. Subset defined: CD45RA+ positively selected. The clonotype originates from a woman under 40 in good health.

Written as DNA, the CDR3 is TGTGCCAGCAGTTTACAGCCGAGGTTCGGGGAGCAGTTCTTC. Amino acid sequence: CASSLQPRFGEQFF. V gene TRBV28 combines with J gene TRBJ2-1; D remains unclear. This CDR3 contains 14 residues. The germline CDR1 and CDR2 sequences are MDHEN and SYDVKM. The germline V and J ends were trimmed by 2 bases and 10 bases, with 15 bases remaining between them.